These T cell receptor beta chains were read from a single sample in a study of cytomegalovirus exposure and HLA in healthy donors. Here immunoSEQ multiplex PCR was the method, and the copy in TCRdb shows in-frame clones only, minus some. The sample has more than 40,000 clones. The sample taken for sequencing was PBMCs. The receptors stem from a middle-aged man in good health and CMV-seropositive. CDR3s include the opening cysteine and the closing phenylalanine or tryptophan. A D gene is named only where the DNA matches it firmly.

J gene	V gene	D gene	CDR3 protein	CDR3 DNA
TRBJ1-1	TRBV28	TRBD1	CASGRQGLVAFF	TGTGCCAGCGGCAGACAGGGGTTAGTGGCTTTCTTT
TRBJ1-1	TRBV14	-	CASSQALGRNTEAFF	TGTGCCAGCAGCCAAGCATTGGGCCGGAACACTGAAGCTTTCTTT
TRBJ2-1	TRBV5-5	TRBD1	CASSLGDRVDEQFF	TGTGCCAGCAGCTTGGGGGACAGGGTCGATGAGCAGTTCTTC
TRBJ2-5	TRBV5-1	-	CASSLSGAEETQYF	TGCGCCAGCAGCTTATCAGGGGCGGAGGAGACCCAGTACTTC
TRBJ1-3	TRBV5-1	TRBD1	CASGTGQTNSGNTIYF	TGCGCCAGCGGCACGGGACAGACGAACTCTGGAAACACCATATATTTT
TRBJ1-1	TRBV28	TRBD1	CASSSQSGGQRAFF	TGTGCCAGCAGTTCACAGTCTGGGGGACAGCGAGCTTTCTTT
TRBJ1-2	TRBV28	TRBD1	CASSLSETGDYGYTF	TGTGCCAGCAGTTTATCAGAGACAGGGGACTATGGCTACACCTTC
TRBJ2-3	TRBV29-1	-	CSVEDAPGAQSTDTQYF	TGCAGCGTTGAAGATGCGCCCGGCGCACAGAGCACAGATACGCAGTATTTT
TRBJ1-1	TRBV6-5	TRBD1	CASSYSTGIGTEAFF	TGTGCCAGCAGTTACTCGACAGGGATAGGCACTGAAGCTTTCTTT
TRBJ2-2	TRBV29-1	-	CSVNIPGHLNTGELFF	TGCAGCGTTAACATACCGGGACACCTGAACACCGGGGAGCTGTTTTTT
TRBJ2-2	TRBV4-2	-	CASSQDWTQTGELFF	TGTGCCAGCAGCCAAGACTGGACACAAACCGGGGAGCTGTTTTTT
TRBJ1-2	TRBV27	TRBD1	CASSSTGDGYTF	TGTGCCAGCAGTTCGACAGGGGACGGCTACACCTTC
TRBJ1-1	TRBV2	-	CASSESGREFSTEAFF	TGTGCCAGCAGTGAGAGTGGTCGGGAATTCAGCACTGAAGCTTTCTTT
TRBJ2-7	TRBV18	-	CASSQEQTTYEQYF	TGTGCCAGCTCACAGGAACAGACCACCTACGAGCAGTACTTC
TRBJ1-5	TRBV10-3	TRBD1	CAISLDRASSNQPQHF	TGTGCCATCAGCCTCGACAGGGCGTCGAGCAATCAGCCCCAGCATTTT
TRBJ1-2	TRBV14	-	CASSPMEGFNYGYTF	TGTGCCAGCAGCCCCATGGAGGGGTTTAACTATGGCTACACCTTC